This record covers a single T cell receptor beta chain. The data were produced by immunoSEQ multiplex PCR, yet TCRdb's version contains in-frame clones alone and is incomplete. This sample carries approximately 300,000 clones, about 85% of them seen once, and the ten largest clones take approximately 5.3%. Clinical history as reported by participants underpinned cohort assignment. The record originates from a study of blood T cell repertoires in COVID-19. Turning to the study itself: Some COVID-19 samples were acute and others convalescent; all came from the United States, Italy and Spain.

The V gene lost 4 bases and the J gene lost 1 base, with 7 bases spanning the gap. Germline values: CDR1 MNHEY, CDR2 SVGAGI. The CDR3 has 13 residues. The rearrangement joins TRBV6-5 to TRBJ1-1, with D possibly matching TRBD1 (6 bases). This receptor was taken from a woman aged 30 to 39 who had recovered from COVID-19. The sequenced material came from PBMCs or T cells enriched from blood (not recorded which). The CDR3 loop is CASSLGQNTEAFF. The CDR3 DNA reads TGTGCCAGCAGTTTGGGACAGAACACTGAAGCTTTCTTT.